The clone carrying this TCR beta chain was seen repeatedly, ten times or more. The CDR3 spans 18 residues. V was cut by 5 bases and J by 0 bases, with 19 bases left in between. Germline CDR1 is SGHTA and CDR2 is FQGTGA. This record belongs to a study of T cells in Graves' hyperthyroidism and ophthalmopathy. Researchers amplified the TCR beta CDR3 regions from RNA transcripts. The HTBI primer set was used in a first-round RT-PCR of the TCR CDR3. MiXCR was run by TCRdb on the multiplex PCR reads, yielding one entry per CDR3 protein. The profile covers under 750,000 distinct CDR3 sequences, with approximately 18% appearing a single time and approximately 15% taken by the ten largest.

This TCR derives from a woman in her fifties or sixties with Graves' hyperthyroidism that later progressed to Graves' ophthalmopathy. The source material was blood. This chain uses TRBV7-3 with TRBJ1-4; no clear D gene. Here the CDR3 reads CASSPPGVPLTTNEKLFF. The DNA of the CDR3 is TGTGCCAGCAGCCCGCCCGGGGTGCCCCTGACAACTAATGAAAAACTGTTTTTT.